This T cell receptor beta chain emerged from a study of T-cell reconstitution after alpha-beta-depleted transplantation in children. General study findings and limits: The study reportedly traced alpha-beta T cells about two months after transplant to several hundred expanded graft clones. One year after transplant, T-cell counts and diversity came mostly from newly produced T cells.

Trimming left V 6 bases short and J 6 bases short, with 12 bases between. Germline V gene sequence: CDR1 MDHEN, CDR2 SYDVKM. The CDR3 covers 13 residues. The library targeted TCRbeta and was prepared with unique molecular identifiers. Using its own MiXCR run on the PCR reads, TCRdb lists one record per CDR3 protein. The sample has about 980,000 distinct CDR3 sequences, roughly 29% seen once. In its sample, this clonotype was seen once. Its target is unknown. This chain connects TRBV28 to TRBJ2-1; tentatively, D is TRBD1 (6 bases). This receptor was obtained from a boy less than two years old who had a stem cell transplant for SCID, so the T cells may come from the graft donor. Specimen: PBMCs, mostly from graft donor cells, collected 360 days after TCRalphabeta/CD19-depleted stem cell transplant. In DNA form, the CDR3 reads TGTGCCAGCAGGCCGCAGGGGAGCAATGAGCAGTTCTTC. Its protein product is CASRPQGSNEQFF.